Sequencing of this TCR beta chain was carried out in a study of blood T cell repertoires in COVID-19. The CDR3 runs to 16 residues. V lost 2 bases to trimming and J lost 1 base, with 15 bases between them. In germline, CDR1 is SGHVS, CDR2 FNYEAQ. TCRdb keeps only in-frame clones here, not all; method: immunoSEQ multiplex PCR. The sample lists approximately 84,000 clones; nearly 85% were seen once. The receptor comes from a woman of 80 years or more with acute or convalescent COVID-19. The sequencing sample was made of peripheral blood. The chain has TRBV7-6 and TRBJ2-7; tentatively, D is TRBD2 (6 bases). CDR3 nucleotides: TGTGCCAGCAGCTTACTTGGGGGGAGTGGTTCCTACGAGCAGTACTTC. It specifies CASSLLGGSGSYEQYF.